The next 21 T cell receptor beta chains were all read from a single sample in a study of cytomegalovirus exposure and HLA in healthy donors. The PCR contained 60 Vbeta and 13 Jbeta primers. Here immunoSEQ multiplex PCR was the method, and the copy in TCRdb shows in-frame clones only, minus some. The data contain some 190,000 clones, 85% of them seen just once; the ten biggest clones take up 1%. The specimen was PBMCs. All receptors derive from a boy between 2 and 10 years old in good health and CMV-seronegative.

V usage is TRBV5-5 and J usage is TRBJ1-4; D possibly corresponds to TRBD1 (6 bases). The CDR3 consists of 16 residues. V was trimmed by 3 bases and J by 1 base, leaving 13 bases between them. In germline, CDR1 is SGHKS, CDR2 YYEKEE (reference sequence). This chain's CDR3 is CASSYGLQGTNEKLFF. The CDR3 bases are TGTGCCAGCAGCTATGGGCTACAGGGAACTAATGAAAAACTGTTTTTT.

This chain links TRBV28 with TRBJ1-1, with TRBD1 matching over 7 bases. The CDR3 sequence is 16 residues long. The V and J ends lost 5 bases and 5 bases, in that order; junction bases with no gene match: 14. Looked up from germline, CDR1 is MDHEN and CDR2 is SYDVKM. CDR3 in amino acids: CASSPAGRGVITEAFF. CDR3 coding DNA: TGTGCCAGCAGTCCCGCCGGCAGGGGGGTTATTACTGAAGCTTTCTTT.

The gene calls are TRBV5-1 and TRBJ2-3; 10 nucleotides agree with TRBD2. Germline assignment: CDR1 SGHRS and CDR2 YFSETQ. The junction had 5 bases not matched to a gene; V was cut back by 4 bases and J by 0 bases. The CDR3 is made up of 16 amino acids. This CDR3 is CASSPSTSGSTDTQYF. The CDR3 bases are TGCGCCAGCAGCCCCTCGACTAGCGGGAGCACAGATACGCAGTATTTT. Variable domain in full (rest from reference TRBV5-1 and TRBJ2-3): KAGVTQTPRYLIKTRGQQVTLSCSPISGHRSVSWYQQTPGQGLQFLFEYFSETQRNKGNFPGRFSGRQFSNSRSEMNVSTLELGDSALYLCASSPSTSGSTDTQYFGPGTRLTVL.

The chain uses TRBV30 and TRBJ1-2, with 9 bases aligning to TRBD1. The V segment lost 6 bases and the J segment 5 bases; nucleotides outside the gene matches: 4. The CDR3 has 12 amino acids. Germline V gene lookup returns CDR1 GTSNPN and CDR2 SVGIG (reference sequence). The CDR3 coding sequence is TGTGCCTGCCCGGACAGGGGATATGGCTACACCTTC. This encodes CACPDRGYGYTF.

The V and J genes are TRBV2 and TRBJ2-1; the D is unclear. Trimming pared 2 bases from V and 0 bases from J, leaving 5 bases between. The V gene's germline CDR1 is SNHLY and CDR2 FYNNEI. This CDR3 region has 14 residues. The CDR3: CASSELYSYNEQFF. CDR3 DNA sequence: TGTGCCAGCAGTGAACTGTACTCCTACAATGAGCAGTTCTTC. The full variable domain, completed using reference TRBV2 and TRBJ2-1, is EPEVTQTPSHQVTQMGQEVILRCVPISNHLYFYWYRQILGQKVEFLVSFYNNEISEKSEIFDDQFSVERPDGSNFTLKIRSTKLEDSAMYFCASSELYSYNEQFFGPGTRLTVL.

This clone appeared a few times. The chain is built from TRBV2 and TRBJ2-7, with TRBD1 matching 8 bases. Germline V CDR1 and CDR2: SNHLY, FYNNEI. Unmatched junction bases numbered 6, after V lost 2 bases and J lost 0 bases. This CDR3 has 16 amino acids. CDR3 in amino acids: CASSEQTGGFSYEQYV. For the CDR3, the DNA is TGTGCCAGCAGTGAACAAACAGGGGGTTTCTCCTACGAGCAGTACGTC.

CDR3: CASSLGGGTNEKLFF. In nucleotides, the CDR3 is TGTGCCAGCAGCTTGGGAGGGGGCACTAATGAAAAACTGTTTTTT. The chain recombines TRBV5-6 with TRBJ1-4; 7 bases map to TRBD1. Germline CDR1 and CDR2: SGHDT and YYEEEE. The CDR3 sequence is 15 residues long. V lost 0 bases and J lost 2; bases outside the gene matches: 1.

The CDR3 loop is CASSQEEASTDTQYF. CDR3 sequence (DNA): TGTGCCAGCAGCCAAGAGGAGGCATCCACAGATACGCAGTATTTT. The chain uses TRBV4-2 and TRBJ2-3, with a possible D match to TRBD2 (5 bases). V lost 0 bases, J lost 2 bases, and 9 bases lay in between. The CDR3 runs to 15 residues. Germline CDR1 and CDR2: LGHNA and YNFKEQ.

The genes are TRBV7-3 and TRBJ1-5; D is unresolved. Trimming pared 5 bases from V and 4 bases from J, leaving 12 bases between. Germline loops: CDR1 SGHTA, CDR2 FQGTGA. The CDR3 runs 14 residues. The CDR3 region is CASSQTEVNQPQHF. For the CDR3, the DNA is TGTGCCAGCAGCCAGACTGAGGTTAATCAGCCCCAGCATTTT.

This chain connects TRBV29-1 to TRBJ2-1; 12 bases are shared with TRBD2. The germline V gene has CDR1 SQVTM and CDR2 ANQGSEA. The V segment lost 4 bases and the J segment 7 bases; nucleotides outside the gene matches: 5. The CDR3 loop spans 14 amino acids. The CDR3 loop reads CSVGRTSGINEQFF. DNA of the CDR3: TGCAGCGTTGGCAGGACTAGCGGGATAAATGAGCAGTTCTTC.

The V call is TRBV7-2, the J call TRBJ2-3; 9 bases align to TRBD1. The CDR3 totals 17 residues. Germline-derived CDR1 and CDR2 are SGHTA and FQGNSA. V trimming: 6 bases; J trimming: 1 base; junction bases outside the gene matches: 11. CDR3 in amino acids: CASSPTGGVLGTDTQYF. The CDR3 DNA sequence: TGTGCCAGCAGTCCGACAGGGGGAGTTTTGGGCACAGATACGCAGTATTTT.

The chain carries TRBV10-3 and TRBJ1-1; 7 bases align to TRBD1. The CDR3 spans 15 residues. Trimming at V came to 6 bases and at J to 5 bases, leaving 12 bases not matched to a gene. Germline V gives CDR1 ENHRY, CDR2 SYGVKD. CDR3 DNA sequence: TGTGCCATCAGGCGGCAGGGGGAGAAGGGGACTGAAGCTTTCTTT. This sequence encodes CAIRRQGEKGTEAFF.

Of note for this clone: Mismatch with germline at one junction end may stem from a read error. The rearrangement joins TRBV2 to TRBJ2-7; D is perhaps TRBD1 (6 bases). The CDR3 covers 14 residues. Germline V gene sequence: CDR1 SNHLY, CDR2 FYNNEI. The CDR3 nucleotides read TGTGCCAGCAGTGAAGAGAACAGGGCCAACGAGCAGTGCTTC. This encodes CASSEENRANEQCF.

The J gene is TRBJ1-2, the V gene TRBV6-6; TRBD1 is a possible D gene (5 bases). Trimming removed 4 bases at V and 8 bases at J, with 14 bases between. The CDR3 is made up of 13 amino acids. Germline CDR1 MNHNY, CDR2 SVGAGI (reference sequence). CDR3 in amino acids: CASSSTGVGGYTF. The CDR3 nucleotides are TGTGCCAGCAGTTCTACAGGCGTGGGGGGCTACACCTTC.

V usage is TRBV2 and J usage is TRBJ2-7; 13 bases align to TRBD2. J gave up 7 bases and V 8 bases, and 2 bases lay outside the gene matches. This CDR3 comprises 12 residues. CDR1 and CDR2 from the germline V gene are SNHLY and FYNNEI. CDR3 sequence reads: CASLGLAGEQYF. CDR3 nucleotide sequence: TGTGCCAGCTTGGGACTAGCGGGAGAGCAGTACTTC.

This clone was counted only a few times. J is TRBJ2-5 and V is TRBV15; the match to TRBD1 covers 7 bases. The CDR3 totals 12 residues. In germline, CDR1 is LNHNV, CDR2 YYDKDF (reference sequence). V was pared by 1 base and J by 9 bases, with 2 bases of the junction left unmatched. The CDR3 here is CATSRGTGAQYF. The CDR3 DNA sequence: TGTGCCACCAGCAGAGGAACAGGGGCCCAGTACTTC.

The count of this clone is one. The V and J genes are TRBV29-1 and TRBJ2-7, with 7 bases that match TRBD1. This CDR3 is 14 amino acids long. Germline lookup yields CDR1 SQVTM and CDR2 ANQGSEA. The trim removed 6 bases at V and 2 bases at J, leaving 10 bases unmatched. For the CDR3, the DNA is TGCAGCGTCGTCCCCCGGGACAGCCCCTACGAGCAGTACTTC. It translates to CSVVPRDSPYEQYF.

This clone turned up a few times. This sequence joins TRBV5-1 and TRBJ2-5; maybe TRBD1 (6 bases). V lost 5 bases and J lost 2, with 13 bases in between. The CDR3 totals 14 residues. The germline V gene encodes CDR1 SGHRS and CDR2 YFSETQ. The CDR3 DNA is TGCGCCAGCAGACCCGGGACACAACAAGAGACCCAGTACTTC. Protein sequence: CASRPGTQQETQYF.

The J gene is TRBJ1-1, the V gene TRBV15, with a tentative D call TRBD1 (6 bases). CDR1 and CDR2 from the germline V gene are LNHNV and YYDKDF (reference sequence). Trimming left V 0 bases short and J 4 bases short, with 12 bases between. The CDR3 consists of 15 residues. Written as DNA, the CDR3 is TGTGCCACCAGCAGAGATCGGGGGGCGGTCACTGAAGCTTTCTTT. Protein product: CATSRDRGAVTEAFF.

CDR3 sequence (DNA): TGTGCCAGCAGCCAAGAAGAGCACAGGGGGTACGAGCAGTACTTC. It translates to CASSQEEHRGYEQYF. The chain joins TRBV14 to TRBJ2-5; 8 positions agree with TRBD1. The assigned J gene may be wrong: the sequence end matches TRBJ2-7 better. CDR3 size: 15 residues. Germline lookup yields CDR1 SGHDN and CDR2 FVKESK.

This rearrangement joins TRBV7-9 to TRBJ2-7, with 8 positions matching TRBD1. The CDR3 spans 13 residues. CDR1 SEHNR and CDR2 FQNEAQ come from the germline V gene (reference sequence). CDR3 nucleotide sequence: TGTTCCAGCAGCCCGACAGGGGTTTACGAGCAGTACGTC. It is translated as CSSSPTGVYEQYV.